What follows describes a single T cell receptor beta chain. This sample was taken from a study of cytomegalovirus exposure and HLA in healthy donors. CDR3 size: 16 residues. The V and J ends lost 0 bases and 5 bases respectively, with 17 bases between them. Looked up from germline, CDR1 is LNHNV and CDR2 is YYDKDF (reference sequence). The repertoire was sequenced with immunoSEQ multiplex PCR; TCRdb's copy has only in-frame clones and lacks some. This repertoire shows roughly 260,000 clones, 80% to 90% found once; its top ten account for about 3%. The sequenced material came from PBMCs. The TCR was taken from a man aged 18 to 29 in good health and CMV-seronegative. The J gene is TRBJ2-7, the V gene TRBV15, with a weak D call TRBD2 (6 bases). The CDR3 DNA is TGTGCCACCAGCAGAGAGTGGGTCGGGGGAATCAACGAGCAGTACTTC. Its translation: CATSREWVGGINEQYF.